Listed below are T cell receptor beta chains from one sample, sequenced in a study of blood T cell repertoires in COVID-19. The method was immunoSEQ multiplex PCR; TCRdb's version includes in-frame clones alone and lacks a portion of them. The sample contains roughly 700,000 clones, just under 90% of which appear only once. The sample taken for sequencing was peripheral blood. The receptors come from a woman aged 18 to 35 with acute or convalescent COVID-19. The conserved cysteine and the conserved F or W are not part of the CDR3 here. Fields, in order: J gene, V gene, clone size, CDR3 protein. Where a row states a size, it is once, few, many or the class of an expanded clone; other rows omit it.

TRBJ2-3,TRBV6-2/TRBV6-3,NA,ASSYLKGLAKNTDTQY
TRBJ2-1,TRBV4-3,NA,ASSHTLAGGYNEQF
TRBJ1-1,TRBV19,NA,ASLTGGTEAF
TRBJ2-1,TRBV4-1,NA,ASSQEVPAGVYNEQF
TRBJ2-4,TRBV27,NA,ASSLSSCPYPGNIQY
TRBJ1-2,TRBV7-9,NA,ASSPGQGLGGYT
TRBJ1-2,TRBV19,NA,ASSTSLREGSYGYT
TRBJ1-1,TRBV27,NA,ASSPTGIMNTEAF
TRBJ2-3,TRBV4-1,NA,ASSLRLRGGSGGTDTQY
TRBJ1-2,TRBV19,NA,ASSIRSNYGYT
TRBJ1-2,TRBV12-5,NA,ASGLAWTAVYGYT
TRBJ1-1,TRBV18,NA,ASSPIKNTEAF
TRBJ1-1,TRBV30,NA,AWSLNTEAF
TRBJ1-1,TRBV10-2,NA,ASRDTTGRGSEAF
TRBJ2-3,TRBV18,NA,ASSPQAGLGDTQY
TRBJ2-5,TRBV3-1/TRBV3-2,once,ASSQGGTSGVETQY
TRBJ2-2,TRBV11-3,NA,ASSPRQGDTGELF
TRBJ2-1,TRBV14,NA,ASSHLGRGMGNEQF
TRBJ1-5,TRBV30,NA,AWSVTGGVRHQPQH
TRBJ2-7,TRBV9,NA,ASSVEVSSYEQY
TRBJ1-2,TRBV30,NA,AWNLGAGYGYT
TRBJ1-2,TRBV20-1,NA,SARQDGYT
TRBJ1-1,TRBV10-3,NA,AISEQGENTEAF
TRBJ2-3,TRBV10-1,NA,ARPNSGAGFDTQY
TRBJ2-5,TRBV24-1,NA,ATSDLTGGQETQY
TRBJ1-5,TRBV19,NA,ASRHYSNQPQH
TRBJ1-5,TRBV6-5,NA,ASSITEGQPQH
TRBJ2-7,TRBV7-3,NA,ASSPGQGIQQY
TRBJ2-7,TRBV9,NA,ASSATGGTTYEQY
TRBJ2-1,TRBV19,NA,ASSIGFGERNEQF
TRBJ1-2,TRBV6-6,NA,ASRGSDRGDYGYT
TRBJ1-2,TRBV7-2,NA,ASSKDRSYGYT
TRBJ1-2,TRBV2,NA,ASSLTGTYT
TRBJ1-5,TRBV6-1,NA,ASSEPTGGNQPQH
TRBJ2-1,TRBV5-1,NA,ASSTSSGGANLYNEQF
TRBJ2-7,TRBV3-1/TRBV3-2,NA,ASSQEGQGLHEQY